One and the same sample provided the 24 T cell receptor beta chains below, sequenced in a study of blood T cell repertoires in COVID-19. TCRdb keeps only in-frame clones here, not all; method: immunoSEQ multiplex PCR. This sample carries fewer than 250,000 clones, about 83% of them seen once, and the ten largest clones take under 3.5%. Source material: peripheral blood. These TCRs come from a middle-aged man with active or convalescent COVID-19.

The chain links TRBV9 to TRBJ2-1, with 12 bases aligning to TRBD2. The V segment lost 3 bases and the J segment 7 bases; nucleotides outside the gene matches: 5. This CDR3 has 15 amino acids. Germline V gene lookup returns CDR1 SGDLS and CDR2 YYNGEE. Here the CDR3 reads CASSAAGLAGNEQFF. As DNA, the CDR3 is TGTGCCAGCAGCGCCGCTGGACTAGCGGGAAATGAGCAGTTCTTC.

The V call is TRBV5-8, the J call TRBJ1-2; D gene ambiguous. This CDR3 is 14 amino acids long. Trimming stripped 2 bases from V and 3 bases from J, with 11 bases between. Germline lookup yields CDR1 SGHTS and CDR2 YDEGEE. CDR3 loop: CASSFPPGDYGYTF. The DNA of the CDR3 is TGTGCCAGCAGCTTTCCCCCCGGGGACTATGGCTACACCTTC.

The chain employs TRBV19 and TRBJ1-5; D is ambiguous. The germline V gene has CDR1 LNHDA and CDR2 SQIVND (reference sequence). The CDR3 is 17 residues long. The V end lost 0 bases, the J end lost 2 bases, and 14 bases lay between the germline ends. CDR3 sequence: CASSIDLLGGGNQPQHF. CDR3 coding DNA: TGTGCCAGTAGTATAGATCTACTCGGAGGTGGCAATCAGCCCCAGCATTTT. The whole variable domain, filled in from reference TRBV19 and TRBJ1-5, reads DGGITQSPKYLFRKEGQNVTLSCEQNLNHDAMYWYRQDPGQGLRLIYYSQIVNDFQKGDIAEGYSVSREKKESFPLTVTSAQKNPTAFYLCASSIDLLGGGNQPQHFGDGTRLSIL.

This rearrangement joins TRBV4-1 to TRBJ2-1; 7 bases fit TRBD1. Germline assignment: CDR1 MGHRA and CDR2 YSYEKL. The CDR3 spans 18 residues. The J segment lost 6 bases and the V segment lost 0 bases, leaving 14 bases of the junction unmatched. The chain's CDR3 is CASSQEGVGKGAGNEQFF. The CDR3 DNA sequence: TGCGCCAGCAGCCAAGAGGGTGTGGGGAAGGGGGCGGGCAATGAGCAGTTCTTC.

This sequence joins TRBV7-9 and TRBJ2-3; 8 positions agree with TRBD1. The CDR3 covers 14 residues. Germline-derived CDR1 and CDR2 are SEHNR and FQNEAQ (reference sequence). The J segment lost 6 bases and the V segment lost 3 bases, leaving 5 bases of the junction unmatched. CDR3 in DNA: TGTGCCAGCAGCTTCGGGACAGGCATGGATACGCAGTATTTT. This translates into CASSFGTGMDTQYF.

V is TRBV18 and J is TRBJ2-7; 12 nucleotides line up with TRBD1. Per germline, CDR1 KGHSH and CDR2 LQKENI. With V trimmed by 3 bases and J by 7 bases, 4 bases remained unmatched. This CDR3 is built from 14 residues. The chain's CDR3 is CASSPGTGGDEQYF. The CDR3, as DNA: TGTGCCAGCTCACCCGGGACAGGGGGCGATGAGCAGTACTTC.

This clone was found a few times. CDR3 DNA sequence: TGTGCCAGTAGTATAGTCGGGGGAATCGGAGCTTTCTTT. Its protein product is CASSIVGGIGAFF. J is TRBJ1-1 and V is TRBV19; weak D call: TRBD1 (5 bases). The CDR3 runs 13 residues. The V gene's germline CDR1 is LNHDA and CDR2 SQIVND (reference sequence). V was pared by 1 base and J by 10 bases, with 13 bases between.

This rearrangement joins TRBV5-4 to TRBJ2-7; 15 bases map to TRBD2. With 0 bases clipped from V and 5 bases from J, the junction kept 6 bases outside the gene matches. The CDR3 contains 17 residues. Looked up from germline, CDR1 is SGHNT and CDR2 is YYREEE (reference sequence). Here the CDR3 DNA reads TGTGCCAGCAGCTTGGAGGGACTAGCGGGGGGTGGAAACGAGCAGTACTTC. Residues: CASSLEGLAGGGNEQYF.

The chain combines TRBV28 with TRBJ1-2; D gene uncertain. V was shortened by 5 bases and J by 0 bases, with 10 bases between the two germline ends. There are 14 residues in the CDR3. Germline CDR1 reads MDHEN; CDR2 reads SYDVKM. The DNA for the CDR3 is TGTGCCAGCAGTCCTTTCACAGCTAACTATGGCTACACCTTC. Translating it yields CASSPFTANYGYTF.

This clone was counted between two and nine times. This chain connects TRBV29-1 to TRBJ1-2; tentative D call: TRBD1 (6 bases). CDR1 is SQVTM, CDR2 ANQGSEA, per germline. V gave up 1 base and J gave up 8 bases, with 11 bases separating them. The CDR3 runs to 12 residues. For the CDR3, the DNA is TGCAGCGTTGAAGTCGCCAGGGGAGGCTACACCTTC. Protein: CSVEVARGGYTF. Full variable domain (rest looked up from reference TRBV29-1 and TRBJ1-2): SAVISQKPSRDICQRGTSLTIQCQVDSQVTMMFWYRQQPGQSLTLIATANQGSEATYESGFVIDKFPISRPNLTFSTLTVSNMSPEDSSIYLCSVEVARGGYTFGSGTRLTVV.

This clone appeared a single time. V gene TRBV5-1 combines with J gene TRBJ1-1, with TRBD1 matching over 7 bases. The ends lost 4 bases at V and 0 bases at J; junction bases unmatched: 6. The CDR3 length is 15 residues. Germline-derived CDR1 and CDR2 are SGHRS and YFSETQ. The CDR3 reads CASSLRQGLNTEAFF. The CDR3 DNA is TGCGCCAGCAGCCTCAGACAGGGCTTGAACACTGAAGCTTTCTTT.

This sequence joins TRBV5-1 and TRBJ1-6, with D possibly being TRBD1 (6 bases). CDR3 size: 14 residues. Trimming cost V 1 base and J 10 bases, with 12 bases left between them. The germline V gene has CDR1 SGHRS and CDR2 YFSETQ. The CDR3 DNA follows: TGCGCCAGCAGCTTGCAACAGGGAAAATCACCCCTCCACTTT. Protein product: CASSLQQGKSPLHF.

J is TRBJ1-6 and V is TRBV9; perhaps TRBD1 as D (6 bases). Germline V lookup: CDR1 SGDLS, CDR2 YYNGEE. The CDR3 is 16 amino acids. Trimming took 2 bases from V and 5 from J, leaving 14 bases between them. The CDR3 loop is CASSVEVGQNNSPLHF. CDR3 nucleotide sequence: TGTGCCAGCAGCGTGGAGGTGGGACAAAATAATTCACCCCTCCACTTT.

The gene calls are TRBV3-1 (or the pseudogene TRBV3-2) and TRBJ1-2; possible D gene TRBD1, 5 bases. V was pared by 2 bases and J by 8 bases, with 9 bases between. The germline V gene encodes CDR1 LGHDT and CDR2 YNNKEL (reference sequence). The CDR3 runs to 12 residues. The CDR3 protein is CASSQRGIGYTF. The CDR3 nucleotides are TGTGCCAGCAGCCAAAGGGGCATAGGCTACACCTTC.

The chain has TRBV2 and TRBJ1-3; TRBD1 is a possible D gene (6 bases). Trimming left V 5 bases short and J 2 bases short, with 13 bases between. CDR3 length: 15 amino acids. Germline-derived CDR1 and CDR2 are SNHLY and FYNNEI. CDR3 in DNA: TGTGCCAGCAGTAACCTGGACAGCACTGGAAACACCATATATTTT. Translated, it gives CASSNLDSTGNTIYF.

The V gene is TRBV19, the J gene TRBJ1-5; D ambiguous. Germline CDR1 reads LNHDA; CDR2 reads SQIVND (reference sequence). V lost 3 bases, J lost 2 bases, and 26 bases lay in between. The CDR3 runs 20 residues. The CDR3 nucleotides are TGTGCCAGTAGTATCCCCCCAGGACTAAGCAGCTCTGAGGGCAATCAGCCCCAGCATTTT. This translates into CASSIPPGLSSSEGNQPQHF.

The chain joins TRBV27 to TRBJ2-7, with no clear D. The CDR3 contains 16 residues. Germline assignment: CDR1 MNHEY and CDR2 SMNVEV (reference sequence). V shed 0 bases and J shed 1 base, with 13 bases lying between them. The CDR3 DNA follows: TGTGCCAGCAGTTTATCCACAGTGTCAGAATCCTACGAGCAGTACTTC. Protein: CASSLSTVSESYEQYF.

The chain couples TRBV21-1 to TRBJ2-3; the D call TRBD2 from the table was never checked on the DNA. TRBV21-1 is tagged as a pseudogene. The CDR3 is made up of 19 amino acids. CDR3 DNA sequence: TGTGCCAGCAGCAACCCCGGGACTAGCGGGGGCGATACCACAGATACGCAGTATTTT. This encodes CASSNPGTSGGDTTDTQYF.

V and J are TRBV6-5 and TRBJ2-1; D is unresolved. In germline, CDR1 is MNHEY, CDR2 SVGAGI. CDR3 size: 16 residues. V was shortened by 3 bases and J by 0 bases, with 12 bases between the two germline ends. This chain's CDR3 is CASSYLEDSSYNEQFF. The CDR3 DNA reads TGTGCCAGCAGTTATCTTGAGGATAGCTCCTACAATGAGCAGTTCTTC.

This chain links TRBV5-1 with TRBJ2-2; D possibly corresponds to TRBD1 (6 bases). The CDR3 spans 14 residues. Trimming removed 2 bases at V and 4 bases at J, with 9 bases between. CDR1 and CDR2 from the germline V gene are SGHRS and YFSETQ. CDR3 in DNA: TGCGCCAGCAGCTTAATACAGGGCACCGGGGAGCTGTTTTTT. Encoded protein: CASSLIQGTGELFF.

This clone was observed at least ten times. The CDR3 sequence: CAWSGGQLNNEQFF. For the CDR3, the DNA is TGTGCCTGGAGTGGGGGACAATTAAACAATGAGCAGTTCTTC. V is TRBV30 and J is TRBJ2-1; D might be TRBD1 (6 bases). Per germline, CDR1 GTSNPN and CDR2 SVGIG (reference sequence). With 1 base removed from V and 5 bases from J, the gap between germline ends came to 12 bases. This CDR3 is 14 amino acids long.

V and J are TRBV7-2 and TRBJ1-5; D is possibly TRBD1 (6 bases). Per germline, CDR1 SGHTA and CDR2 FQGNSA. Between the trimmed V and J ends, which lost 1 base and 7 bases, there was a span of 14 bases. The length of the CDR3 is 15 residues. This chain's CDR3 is CASSLGQGLYQPQHF. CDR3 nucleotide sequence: TGTGCCAGCAGCTTAGGTCAGGGGTTGTACCAGCCCCAGCATTTT. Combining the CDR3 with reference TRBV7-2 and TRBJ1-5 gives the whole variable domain GAGVSQSPSNKVTEKGKDVELRCDPISGHTALYWYRQSLGQGLEFLIYFQGNSAPDKSGLPSDRFSAERTGGSVSTLTIQRTQQEDSAVYLCASSLGQGLYQPQHFGDGTRLSIL.

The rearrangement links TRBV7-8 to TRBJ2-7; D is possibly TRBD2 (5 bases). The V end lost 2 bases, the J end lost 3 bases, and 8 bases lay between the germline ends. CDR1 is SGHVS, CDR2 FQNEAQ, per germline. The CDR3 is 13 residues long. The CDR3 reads CASSLLRGYEQYF. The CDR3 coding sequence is TGTGCCAGCAGCTTACTCCGGGGCTACGAGCAGTACTTC.

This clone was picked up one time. CDR3 protein: CASSQGDRNTEAFF. As DNA, the CDR3 is TGTGCCAGCAGCCAAGGGGACAGGAACACTGAAGCTTTCTTT. The rearrangement joins TRBV14 to TRBJ1-1; 7 nucleotides align to TRBD1. Germline loops: CDR1 SGHDN, CDR2 FVKESK. V trimming: 1 base; J trimming: 1 base; junction bases outside the gene matches: 0. CDR3 length: 14 amino acids.